Given below is one TCR beta chain in context. What it recognizes is unknown. This sample was taken from a study of CXCR3-negative and CXCR3-positive naive CD8 T cells. The CDR3 covers 16 residues. General study findings and limits: Memory CD8+ cells showed much lower diversity, while both naive subsets were comparably high. When CXCR3-positive naive cells were set against CXCR3-negative naive cells, the former had more hydrophobic TRB CDR3s.

A CD45RO-CCR7+CD27+CD95- phenotype identified naive CD8+ T cells. The authors made the TRB cDNA libraries by 5' RACE using UMI labels. TCRdb reworked the 5' RACE reads into one entry per CDR3 protein, no DNA. The sample data list nearly 110,000 distinct CDR3 sequences. The sample consisted of naive CXCR3+ CD8+ T cells from blood. Subset in this sample: CD45RO-CCR7+CD27+CD95- naive CD8+ T cells expressing CXCR3 (TNR3+). The V and J genes are TRBV12-3 or TRBV12-4 and TRBJ2-2; TCRdb gives TRBD1 as the D gene, but with no DNA this cannot be confirmed. The receptor's source is a human donor in good health. Some clones in this sample may be carry-over from other donors' samples. This CDR3 is CASSPRDTANTGELFF.